In its sample, the clone carrying this T cell receptor (beta chain) was seen once. Its antigen is unidentified. This sample is drawn from a study of T cell responses to AZD1222 COVID-19 vaccine. The data were produced by immunoSEQ multiplex PCR, yet TCRdb's version contains in-frame clones alone and is incomplete. The repertoire holds 150,000 to 200,000 clones, with 90% to 95% as singletons. Regarding the study as a whole: Clonal diversity was possibly underestimated; the donors were predominantly white British and more often female. Elevations in Spike-specific TCR breadth and depth followed administration of two AZD1222 doses. The peak T cell response came first, and repertoires were sampled only after it. Targets within unmutated variant regions were reportedly found for nearly half of spike-specific TCRs.

The CDR3 runs to 18 residues. Germline V CDR1 and CDR2: SGHDN, FVKESK. The V gene lost 4 bases and the J gene lost 1 base, with 17 bases spanning the gap. Here the sequenced sample was peripheral blood, taken on day 0 of AZD1222 vaccination. The chain employs TRBV14 and TRBJ2-6; no definite D call. The clonotype was recovered from an adult in good health. The CDR3: CASSLSILMASGANVLTF. The CDR3 nucleotides are TGTGCCAGCAGCCTCTCTATCCTAATGGCGTCTGGGGCCAACGTCCTGACTTTC.